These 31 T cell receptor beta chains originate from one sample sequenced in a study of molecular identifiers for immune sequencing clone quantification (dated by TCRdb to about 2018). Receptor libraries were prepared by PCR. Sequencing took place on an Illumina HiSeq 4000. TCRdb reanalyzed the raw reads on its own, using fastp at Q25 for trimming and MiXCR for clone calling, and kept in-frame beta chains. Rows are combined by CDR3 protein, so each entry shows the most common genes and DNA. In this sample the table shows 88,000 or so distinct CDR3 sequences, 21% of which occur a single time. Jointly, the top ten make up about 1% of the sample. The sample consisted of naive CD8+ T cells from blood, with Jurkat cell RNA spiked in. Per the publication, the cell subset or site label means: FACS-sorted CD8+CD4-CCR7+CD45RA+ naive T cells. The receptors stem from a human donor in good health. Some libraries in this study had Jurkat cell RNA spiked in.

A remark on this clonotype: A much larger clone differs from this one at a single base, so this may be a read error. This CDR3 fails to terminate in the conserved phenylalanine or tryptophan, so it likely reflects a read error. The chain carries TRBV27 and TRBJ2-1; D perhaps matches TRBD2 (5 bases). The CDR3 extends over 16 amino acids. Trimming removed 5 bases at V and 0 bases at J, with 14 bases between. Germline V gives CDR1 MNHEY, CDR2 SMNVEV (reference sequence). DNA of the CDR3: TGTGCCAGCAGTCCAGCGGCAGTTTCCTCCTACAATGAGCAGTTCCTC. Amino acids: CASSPAAVSSYNEQFL.

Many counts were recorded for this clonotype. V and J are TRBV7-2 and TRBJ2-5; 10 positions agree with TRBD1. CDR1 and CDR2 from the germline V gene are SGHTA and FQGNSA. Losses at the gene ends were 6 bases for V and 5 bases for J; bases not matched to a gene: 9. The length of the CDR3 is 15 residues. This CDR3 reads CASRGTGVGYETQYF. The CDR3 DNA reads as TGTGCCAGCAGAGGGACAGGGGTCGGATACGAGACCCAGTACTTC.

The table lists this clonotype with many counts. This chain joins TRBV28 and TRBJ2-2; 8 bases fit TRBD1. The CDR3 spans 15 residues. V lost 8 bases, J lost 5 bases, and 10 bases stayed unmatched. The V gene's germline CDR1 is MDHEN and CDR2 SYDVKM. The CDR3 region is CASADRTGTTGELFF. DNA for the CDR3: TGTGCCAGCGCGGACAGGACAGGGACAACCGGGGAGCTGTTTTTT.

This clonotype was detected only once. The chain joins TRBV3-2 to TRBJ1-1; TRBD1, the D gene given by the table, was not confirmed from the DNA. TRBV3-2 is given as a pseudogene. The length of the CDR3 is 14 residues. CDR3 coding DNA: TGTGCCAGCAGCCAAGATCTCCGGGACACTGAAGCTTTCTTT. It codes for CASSQDLRDTEAFF.

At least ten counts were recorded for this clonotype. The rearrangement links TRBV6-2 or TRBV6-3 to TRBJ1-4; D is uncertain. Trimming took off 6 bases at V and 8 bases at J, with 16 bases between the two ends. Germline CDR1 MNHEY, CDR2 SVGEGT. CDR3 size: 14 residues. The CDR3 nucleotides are TGTGCCAGCAGCGAGACGGCAGTTCGGGAAAAACTGTTTTTT. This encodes CASSETAVREKLFF.

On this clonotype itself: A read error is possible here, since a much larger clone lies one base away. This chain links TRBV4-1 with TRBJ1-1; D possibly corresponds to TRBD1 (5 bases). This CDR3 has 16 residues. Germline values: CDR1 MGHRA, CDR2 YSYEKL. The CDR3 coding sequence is TGCGCCAGCAGCCAAGTTCGGGACGGGGAGGACACTGAAGCTCTCTTT. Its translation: CASSQVRDGEDTEALF.

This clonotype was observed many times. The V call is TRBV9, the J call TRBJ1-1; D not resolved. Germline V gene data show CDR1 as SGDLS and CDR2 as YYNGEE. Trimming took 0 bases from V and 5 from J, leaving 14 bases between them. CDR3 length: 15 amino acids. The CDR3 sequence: CASSVAGGAGTEAFF. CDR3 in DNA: TGTGCCAGCAGCGTAGCTGGAGGCGCGGGGACTGAAGCTTTCTTT.

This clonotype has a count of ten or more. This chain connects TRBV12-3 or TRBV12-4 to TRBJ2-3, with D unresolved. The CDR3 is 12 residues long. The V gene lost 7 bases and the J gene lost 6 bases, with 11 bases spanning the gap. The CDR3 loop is CASTPPDDTQYF. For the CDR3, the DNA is TGTGCCAGCACCCCGCCGGACGATACGCAGTATTTT.

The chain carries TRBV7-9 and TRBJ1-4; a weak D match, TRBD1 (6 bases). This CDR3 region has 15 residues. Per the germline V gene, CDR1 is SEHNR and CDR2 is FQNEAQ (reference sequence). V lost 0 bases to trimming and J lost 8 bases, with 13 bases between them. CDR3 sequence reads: CASSLAKPGGEKLFF. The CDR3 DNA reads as TGTGCCAGCAGCTTAGCTAAACCTGGGGGCGAAAAACTGTTTTTT.

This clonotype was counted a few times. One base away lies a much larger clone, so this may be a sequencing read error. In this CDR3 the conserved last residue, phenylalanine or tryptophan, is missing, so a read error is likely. The CDR3 nucleotides read TGTGCCACCAGTGATCCTGTGAGGGGCAGCGACGAGCAGTACCTC. Its protein is CATSDPVRGSDEQYL. The chain is built from TRBV24-1 and TRBJ2-7, with D tentatively TRBD1 or TRBD2 (5 bases each). The germline V and J ends were trimmed by 3 bases and 5 bases, with 16 bases remaining between them. This CDR3 is 15 amino acids long. Germline V gene data show CDR1 as KGHDR and CDR2 as SFDVKD.

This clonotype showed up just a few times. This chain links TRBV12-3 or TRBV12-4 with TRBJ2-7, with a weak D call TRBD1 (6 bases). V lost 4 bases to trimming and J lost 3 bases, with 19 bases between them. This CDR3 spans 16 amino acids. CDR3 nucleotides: TGTGCCAGCAGTTCCTTAATACCGGGACATATCTACGAGCAGTACTTC. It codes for CASSSLIPGHIYEQYF.

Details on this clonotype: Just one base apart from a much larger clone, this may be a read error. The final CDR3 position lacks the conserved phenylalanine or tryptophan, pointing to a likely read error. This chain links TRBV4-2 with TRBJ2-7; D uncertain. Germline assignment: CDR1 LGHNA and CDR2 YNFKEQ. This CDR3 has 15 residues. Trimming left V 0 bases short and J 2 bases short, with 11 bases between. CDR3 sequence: CASSQDQQRTYEQYL. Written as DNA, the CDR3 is TGTGCCAGCAGCCAAGATCAACAGAGAACCTACGAGCAGTACCTC.

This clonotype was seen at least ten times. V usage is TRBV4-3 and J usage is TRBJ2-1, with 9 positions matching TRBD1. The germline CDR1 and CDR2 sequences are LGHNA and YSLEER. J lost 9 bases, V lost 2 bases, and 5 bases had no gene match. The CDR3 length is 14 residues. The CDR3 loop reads CASSQLGQGSEQFF. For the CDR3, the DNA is TGCGCCAGCAGCCAATTGGGACAGGGTAGTGAGCAGTTCTTC.

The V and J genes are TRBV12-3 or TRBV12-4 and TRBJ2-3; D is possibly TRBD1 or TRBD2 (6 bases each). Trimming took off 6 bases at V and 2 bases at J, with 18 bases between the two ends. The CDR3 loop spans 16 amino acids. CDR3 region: CASSSIGGGPTDTQYF. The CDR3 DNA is TGTGCCAGCAGCTCTATAGGAGGGGGACCCACAGATACGCAGTATTTT.

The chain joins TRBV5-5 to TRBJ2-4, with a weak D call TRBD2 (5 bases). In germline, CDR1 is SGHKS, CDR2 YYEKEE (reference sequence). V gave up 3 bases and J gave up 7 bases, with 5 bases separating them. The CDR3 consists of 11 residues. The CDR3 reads CASSWRNIQYF. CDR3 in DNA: TGTGCCAGCAGCTGGAGGAACATTCAGTACTTC.

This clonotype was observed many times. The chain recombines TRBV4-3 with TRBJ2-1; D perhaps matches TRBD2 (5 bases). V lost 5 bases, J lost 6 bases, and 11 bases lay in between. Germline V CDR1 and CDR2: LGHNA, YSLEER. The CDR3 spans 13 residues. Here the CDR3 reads CASSAGIANEQFF. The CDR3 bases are TGCGCCAGCAGCGCCGGGATAGCCAATGAGCAGTTCTTC.

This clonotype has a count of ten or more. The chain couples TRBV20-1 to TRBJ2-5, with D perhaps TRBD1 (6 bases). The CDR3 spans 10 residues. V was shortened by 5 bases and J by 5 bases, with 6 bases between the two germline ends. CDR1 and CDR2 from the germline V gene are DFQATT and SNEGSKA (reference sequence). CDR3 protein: CSAQGETQYF. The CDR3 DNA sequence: TGCAGTGCTCAGGGGGAGACCCAGTACTTC.

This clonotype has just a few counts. CDR3 sequence: CASSPGTGASDTQYF. For the CDR3, the DNA is TGTGCCAGTAGTCCAGGGACAGGAGCGTCAGATACGCAGTATTTT. The J gene is TRBJ2-3, the V gene TRBV19; 8 bases are shared with TRBD1. V was pared by 5 bases and J by 4 bases, with 8 bases of the junction left unmatched. The germline V gene has CDR1 LNHDA and CDR2 SQIVND (reference sequence). The CDR3 runs to 15 residues. The full variable domain, with the rest looked up from reference TRBV19 and TRBJ2-3, is DGGITQSPKYLFRKEGQNVTLSCEQNLNHDAMYWYRQDPGQGLRLIYYSQIVNDFQKGDIAEGYSVSREKKESFPLTVTSAQKNPTAFYLCASSPGTGASDTQYFGPGTRLTVL.

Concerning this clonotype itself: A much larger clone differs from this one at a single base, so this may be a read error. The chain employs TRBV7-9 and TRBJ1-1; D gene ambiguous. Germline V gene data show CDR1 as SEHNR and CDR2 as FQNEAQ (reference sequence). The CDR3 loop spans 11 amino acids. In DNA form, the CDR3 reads TGTTCCAGCAGCCGGGATACTGAAGCTTTCTTT. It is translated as CSSSRDTEAFF.

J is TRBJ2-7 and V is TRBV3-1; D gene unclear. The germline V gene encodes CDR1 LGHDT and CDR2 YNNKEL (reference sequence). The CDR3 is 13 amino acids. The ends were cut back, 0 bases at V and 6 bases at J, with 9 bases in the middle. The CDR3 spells CASSQDWTAEQYF. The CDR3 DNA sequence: TGTGCCAGCAGCCAAGATTGGACCGCCGAGCAGTACTTC.

CDR3 in amino acids: CASSLWEDTQYF. CDR3 nucleotides: TGTGCCAGCAGTTTATGGGAGGATACGCAGTATTTT. The chain combines TRBV12-3 or TRBV12-4 with TRBJ2-3; the D gene is possibly TRBD2 (5 bases). There are 12 residues in the CDR3. Trimming removed 2 bases from V and 6 bases from J, with 6 bases in between.

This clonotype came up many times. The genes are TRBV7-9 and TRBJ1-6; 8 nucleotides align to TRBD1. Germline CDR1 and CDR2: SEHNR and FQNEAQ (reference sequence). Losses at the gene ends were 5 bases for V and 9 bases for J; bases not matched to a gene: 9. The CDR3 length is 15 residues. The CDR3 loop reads CASSPRTGPSSPLHF. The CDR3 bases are TGTGCCAGCAGCCCACGGACAGGGCCAAGTTCACCCCTCCACTTT.

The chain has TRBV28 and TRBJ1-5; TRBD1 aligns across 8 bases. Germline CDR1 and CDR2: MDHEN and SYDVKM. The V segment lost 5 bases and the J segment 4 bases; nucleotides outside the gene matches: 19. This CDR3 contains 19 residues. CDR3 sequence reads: CASSLGDLGQGIWNQPQHF. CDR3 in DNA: TGTGCCAGCAGTCTAGGGGACCTCGGACAGGGAATATGGAATCAGCCCCAGCATTTT.

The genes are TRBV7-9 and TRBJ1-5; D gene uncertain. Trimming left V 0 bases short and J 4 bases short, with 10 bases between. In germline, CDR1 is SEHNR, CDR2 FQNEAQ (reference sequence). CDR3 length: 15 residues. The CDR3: CASSLALGENQPQHF. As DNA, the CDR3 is TGTGCCAGCAGCTTAGCGCTCGGTGAAAATCAGCCCCAGCATTTT.

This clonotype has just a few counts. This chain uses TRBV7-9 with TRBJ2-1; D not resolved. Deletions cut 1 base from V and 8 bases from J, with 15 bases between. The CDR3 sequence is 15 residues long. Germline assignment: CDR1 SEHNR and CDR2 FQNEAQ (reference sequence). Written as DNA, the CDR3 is TGTGCCAGCAGCTTAGACTTCGTCAGAACAGATGAGCAGTTCTTC. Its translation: CASSLDFVRTDEQFF.

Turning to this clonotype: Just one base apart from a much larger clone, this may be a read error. The CDR3 DNA sequence: TGTGCCAGCAGTTTAGATAGGACAGGGCTGAGCACTGAAGCTTTCTTT. Amino acids: CASSLDRTGLSTEAFF. V is TRBV6-5 and J is TRBJ1-1; 8 bases map to TRBD1. V lost 4 bases to trimming and J lost 4 bases; unmatched junction nucleotides: 11. Germline V gene lookup returns CDR1 MNHEY and CDR2 SVGAGI. The CDR3 has 16 residues.

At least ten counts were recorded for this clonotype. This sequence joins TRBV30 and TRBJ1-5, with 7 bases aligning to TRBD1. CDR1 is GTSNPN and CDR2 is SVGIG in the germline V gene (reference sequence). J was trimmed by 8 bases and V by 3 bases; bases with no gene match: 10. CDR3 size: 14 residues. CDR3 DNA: TGTGCCTGGAGCCTTGGGACAGACTGGGAGCCCCAGCATTTT. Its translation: CAWSLGTDWEPQHF. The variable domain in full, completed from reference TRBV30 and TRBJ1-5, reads SQTIHQWPATLVQPVGSPLSLECTVEGTSNPNLYWYRQAAGRGLQLLFYSVGIGQISSEVPQNLSASRPQDRQFILSSKKLLLSDSGFYLCAWSLGTDWEPQHFGDGTRLSIL.

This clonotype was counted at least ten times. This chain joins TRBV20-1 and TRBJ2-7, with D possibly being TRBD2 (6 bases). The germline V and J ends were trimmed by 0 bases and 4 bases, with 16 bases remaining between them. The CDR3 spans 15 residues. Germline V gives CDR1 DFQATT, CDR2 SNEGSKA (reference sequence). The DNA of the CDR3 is TGCAGTGCTAGAGATCGGAGATCGGGGGATTACGAGCAGTACTTC. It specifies CSARDRRSGDYEQYF.

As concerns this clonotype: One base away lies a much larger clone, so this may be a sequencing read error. The DNA of the CDR3 is TGTGCCAATAGTCCCGGTGGGCAGCCCCAGCATTTT. Protein sequence: CANSPGGQPQHF. The V call is TRBV19, the J call TRBJ1-5; D is unclear. Germline V gene data show CDR1 as LNHDA and CDR2 as SQIVND (reference sequence). The CDR3 consists of 12 residues.

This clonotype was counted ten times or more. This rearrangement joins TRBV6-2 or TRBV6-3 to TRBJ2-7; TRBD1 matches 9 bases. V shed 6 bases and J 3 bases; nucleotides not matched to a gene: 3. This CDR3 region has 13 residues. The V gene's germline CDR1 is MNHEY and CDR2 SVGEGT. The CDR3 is CASSRGQGYEQYF. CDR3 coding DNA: TGTGCCAGCAGCCGGGGACAGGGCTACGAGCAGTACTTC.

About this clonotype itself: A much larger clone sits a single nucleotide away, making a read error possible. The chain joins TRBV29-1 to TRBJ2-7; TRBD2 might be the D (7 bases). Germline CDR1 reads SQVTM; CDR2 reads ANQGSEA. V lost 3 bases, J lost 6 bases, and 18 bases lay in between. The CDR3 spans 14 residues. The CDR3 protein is CSVEGRGAFPEQYF. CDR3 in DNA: TGCAGCGTTGAGGGACGGGGGGCGTTTCCCGAGCAGTACTTC.